The 24 T cell receptor beta chains below were found in one sample sequenced in a study of blood T cell repertoires in COVID-19 (TCRdb year 2020). The receptor library was made with the immunoSEQ multiplex PCR assay. Not all clones reach the TCRdb copy of this immuneACCESS table, which keeps in-frame sequences only. Checked studies attribute under half of the gap to unresolved V genes and leave the rest unexplained. This sample has tens of thousands of clones in its table, and 84% of those were observed once. Of the sample, about 11% is held by the ten largest clones. Sequences were obtained from peripheral blood. Receptors originate from a human donor in a cohort sampled during active COVID-19.

The chain combines TRBV2 with TRBJ1-2; D not resolved. Trimming cost V 6 bases and J 4 bases, with 9 bases left between them. The CDR3 is made up of 12 amino acids. In germline, CDR1 is SNHLY, CDR2 FYNNEI. The CDR3 region has the DNA TGTGCCAGCAGCGAGTATACCTATGGCTACACCTTC. It encodes CASSEYTYGYTF.

There are a few counts of this clone. The chain has TRBV4-1 and TRBJ1-1; a possible D gene is TRBD1 (6 bases). CDR1 and CDR2 (germline): MGHRA, YSYEKL. Trimming left V 0 bases short and J 1 base short, with 12 bases between. This CDR3 spans 16 amino acids. CDR3 loop: CASSQDPGHTNTEAFF. The CDR3, as DNA: TGCGCCAGCAGCCAAGATCCGGGACACACGAACACTGAAGCTTTCTTT.

This chain links TRBV12-3 or TRBV12-4 with TRBJ1-6; TRBD1 might be the D (5 bases). V lost 3 bases and J lost 10, with 10 bases in between. CDR3 length: 13 residues. The CDR3 DNA sequence: TGTGCCAGCAGTTTGGAAAGGGGCTCACCCCTCCACTTT. Translation gives CASSLERGSPLHF.

This clone was seen a few times. The J gene is TRBJ1-6, the V gene TRBV6-5, with TRBD1 matching over 7 bases. Unmatched junction bases numbered 6, after V lost 6 bases and J lost 7 bases. CDR1 and CDR2 (germline): MNHEY, SVGAGI. The CDR3 runs 14 residues. Here the CDR3 reads CASSQGTANSPLHF. The CDR3 nucleotides are TGTGCCAGCAGCCAAGGGACAGCAAATTCACCCCTCCACTTT.

This chain uses TRBV9 with TRBJ2-5, with 7 bases aligning to TRBD2. There are 14 residues in the CDR3. Per germline, CDR1 SGDLS and CDR2 YYNGEE. The V segment lost 4 bases and the J segment 5 bases; nucleotides outside the gene matches: 8. In nucleotides, the CDR3 is TGTGCCAGCAGCTCGGCAGCGGGATCGGAGACCCAGTACTTC. Its translation is CASSSAAGSETQYF.

This chain links TRBV6-5 with TRBJ2-1, with 11 bases lining up with TRBD2. The CDR3 is 14 amino acids. Germline CDR1 is MNHEY and CDR2 is SVGAGI. Germline trimming cut 6 bases from V and 10 bases from J; bases unmatched to any gene: 8. In nucleotides, the CDR3 is TGTGCCAGCAGCAGGGTAGCGGGGGGGCAGGAGCAGTTCTTC. Translated, it gives CASSRVAGGQEQFF.

The rearrangement links TRBV12-1 to TRBJ1-5. TRBV12-1 is listed as a pseudogene. CDR3 length equals 16 residues. This CDR3 is CASSVESPPGDQPQHF. CDR3 DNA: TGTGCCAGCAGCGTGGAGTCTCCTCCCGGAGATCAGCCCCAGCATTTT.

The chain couples TRBV19 to TRBJ1-1; 8 bases are shared with TRBD1. This CDR3 has 15 residues. Germline values: CDR1 LNHDA, CDR2 SQIVND (reference sequence). Losses at the gene ends were 6 bases for V and 0 bases for J; bases not matched to a gene: 6. CDR3 in amino acids: CASRTNRGLNTEAFF. In DNA, the CDR3 is TGTGCCAGTAGAACCAACAGGGGGTTGAACACTGAAGCTTTCTTT.

V and J are TRBV6-5 and TRBJ1-1, with D tentatively TRBD1 (5 bases). Trimming pared 0 bases from V and 3 bases from J, leaving 5 bases between. Looked up from germline, CDR1 is MNHEY and CDR2 is SVGAGI. This CDR3 spans 13 amino acids. DNA for the CDR3: TGTGCCAGCAGTTACTCGACAGACACTGAAGCTTTCTTT. Translating it yields CASSYSTDTEAFF.

The chain joins TRBV3-1 (or the pseudogene TRBV3-2) to TRBJ2-7; 10 nucleotides align to TRBD1. In germline, CDR1 is LGHDT, CDR2 YNNKEL (reference sequence). The J segment lost 11 bases and the V segment lost 1 base, leaving 5 bases of the junction unmatched. The CDR3 is 13 amino acids. The CDR3: CASSQGQGAVEYF. For the CDR3, the DNA is TGTGCCAGCAGCCAAGGACAGGGGGCTGTCGAGTACTTC.

The V and J genes are TRBV9 and TRBJ2-1, with 9 bases lining up with TRBD1. The CDR3 length is 15 residues. Germline CDR1 SGDLS, CDR2 YYNGEE. The junction had 9 bases not matched to a gene; V was cut back by 3 bases and J by 8 bases. The CDR3 is CASSAWGTGIYEQFF. CDR3 nucleotide sequence: TGTGCCAGCAGCGCTTGGGGGACAGGGATCTATGAGCAGTTCTTC.

In DNA, the CDR3 is TGTGCCAGCACCCTTACATGGCGTCCAAGGAGCTCCTACGAGCAGTACTTC. Translating gives CASTLTWRPRSSYEQYF. V usage is TRBV5-4 and J usage is TRBJ2-7, with D unclear. The CDR3 extends over 17 amino acids. Between the trimmed V and J ends, which lost 6 bases and 0 bases, there was a span of 22 bases. CDR1 and CDR2 from the germline V gene are SGHNT and YYREEE (reference sequence).

V and J are TRBV2 and TRBJ2-5; 9 nucleotides agree with TRBD1. This CDR3 comprises 13 residues. The germline V gene encodes CDR1 SNHLY and CDR2 FYNNEI. V lost 4 bases and J lost 5; bases outside the gene matches: 2. CDR3 region: CASSAGTGETQYF. The CDR3 DNA reads TGTGCCAGCAGTGCTGGGACAGGGGAGACCCAGTACTTC.

This chain uses TRBV5-4 with TRBJ1-6; 7 bases are shared with TRBD1. Germline trimming cut 5 bases from V and 7 bases from J; bases unmatched to any gene: 6. The CDR3 contains 14 residues. Germline CDR1 and CDR2: SGHNT and YYREEE (reference sequence). The CDR3 DNA reads as TGTGCCAGCAGGAGACAGGGTAACAATTCACCCCTCCACTTT. It is translated as CASRRQGNNSPLHF.

The V gene is TRBV19, the J gene TRBJ2-1, with D possibly TRBD2 on 6 matching bases. V dropped 3 bases and J dropped 8 bases, with 17 bases sitting between them. Germline V gene data show CDR1 as LNHDA and CDR2 as SQIVND (reference sequence). This CDR3 is built from 15 residues. In nucleotides, the CDR3 is TGTGCCAGTAGTATTGCGGCTAGCGACCCCTATGAGCAGTTCTTC. It is translated as CASSIAASDPYEQFF.

The chain employs TRBV5-1 and TRBJ1-6; TRBD1 matches 7 bases. This CDR3 comprises 16 residues. Germline V lookup: CDR1 SGHRS, CDR2 YFSETQ. Trimming removed 5 bases from V and 9 bases from J; junction bases left unmatched: 14. This CDR3 reads CASSNGQATMGSPLHF. As DNA, the CDR3 is TGCGCCAGCAGTAACGGACAGGCAACAATGGGTTCACCCCTCCACTTT. Filled out from reference TRBV5-1 and TRBJ1-6, the complete variable domain reads KAGVTQTPRYLIKTRGQQVTLSCSPISGHRSVSWYQQTPGQGLQFLFEYFSETQRNKGNFPGRFSGRQFSNSRSEMNVSTLELGDSALYLCASSNGQATMGSPLHFGNGTRLTVT.

This chain uses TRBV6-5 with TRBJ2-1; 7 bases fit TRBD2. The V gene end was trimmed by 7 bases and the J gene end by 8 bases; junction bases not matched to a gene: 8. The CDR3 contains 13 residues. The germline gives CDR1 MNHEY, CDR2 SVGAGI. CDR3 sequence (DNA): TGTGCCAGCATGACGTGGGGGGGGGATGAGCAGTTCTTC. Protein product: CASMTWGGDEQFF.

The V call is TRBV15, the J call TRBJ2-7; 7 nucleotides line up with TRBD2. The CDR3 consists of 15 residues. Per the germline V gene, CDR1 is LNHNV and CDR2 is YYDKDF (reference sequence). After removal of 1 base from V and 3 bases from J, the junction contained 6 bases not matched to a gene. This chain's CDR3 is CATSRAAGRDYEQYF. The CDR3 region has the DNA TGTGCCACCAGCAGAGCGGCAGGGAGGGACTACGAGCAGTACTTC.

Of note for this clone: This CDR3 is also generated by other DNA sequences in the sample. The chain links TRBV28 to TRBJ1-2, with 7 bases fitting TRBD1. V shed 4 bases and J 8 bases; nucleotides not matched to a gene: 4. CDR3 length: 12 residues. The germline V gene encodes CDR1 MDHEN and CDR2 SYDVKM. This CDR3 is CASSSYRGGYTF. Written as DNA, the CDR3 is TGTGCCAGCAGTTCTTACAGGGGCGGCTACACCTTC.

This clone was seen just once. CDR3 sequence reads: CASTSSGSPYEQYF. The CDR3 DNA sequence: TGTGCCAGCACCTCGAGCGGTTCCCCCTACGAGCAGTACTTC. The chain carries TRBV28 and TRBJ2-7, with D possibly matching TRBD2 (5 bases). V dropped 7 bases and J dropped 2 bases, with 15 bases sitting between them. CDR3 length: 14 amino acids. Germline loops: CDR1 MDHEN, CDR2 SYDVKM.

The CDR3, as DNA: TGTGCCAGCAGCAAAACAGGGGGCCTCTCCTATGGCTACACCTTC. Protein product: CASSKTGGLSYGYTF. This rearrangement joins TRBV7-9 to TRBJ1-2, with 9 bases that match TRBD1. V lost 5 bases and J lost 4; bases outside the gene matches: 8. CDR3 size: 15 residues. Germline CDR1 is SEHNR and CDR2 is FQNEAQ (reference sequence).

For the CDR3, the DNA is TGTGCCAGCAGTGAGTTGGGGGCCGGCTACGAGCAGTACTTC. Translating gives CASSELGAGYEQYF. V usage is TRBV2 and J usage is TRBJ2-7; the D gene is possibly TRBD1 (6 bases). Germline V gene data show CDR1 as SNHLY and CDR2 as FYNNEI. This CDR3 is built from 14 residues. Trimming pared 3 bases from V and 3 bases from J, leaving 12 bases between.

This clone has more than one count but fewer than ten. The chain recombines TRBV27 with TRBJ1-5; 10 bases line up with TRBD1. CDR3 length: 18 amino acids. The trim removed 2 bases at V and 3 bases at J, leaving 10 bases unmatched. Looked up from germline, CDR1 is MNHEY and CDR2 is SMNVEV (reference sequence). CDR3 bases: TGTGCCAGCAGTTTAAATGGTTTGGGGACAGGGGACAATCAGCCCCAGCATTTT. Translating it yields CASSLNGLGTGDNQPQHF.

The chain joins TRBV6-2 or TRBV6-3 to TRBJ2-2; TRBD2 is a possible D gene (6 bases). The CDR3 covers 14 residues. Germline CDR1 MNHEY, CDR2 SVGEGT. V lost 4 bases to trimming and J lost 6 bases, with 12 bases between them. The CDR3 region is CASSLGGSAGELFF. The DNA of the CDR3 is TGTGCCAGCAGTTTGGGGGGTTCGGCCGGGGAGCTGTTTTTT.